This T cell receptor beta chain was captured by sequencing in a study of T-cell memory formation after mild COVID-19. About the research overall: In these data, TCR clusters were largely donor specific.

Study results and limitations: Clones that contracted from day 15 to 85 were balanced CD4/CD8, while later expanders leaned CD4+. Researchers report contracting CD4+ clones mostly in CM and EM, with CD8+ clones in EMRA.

This clonotype was seen a few times. Its antigen is unknown. The TCR alpha and TCR beta cDNA libraries, bearing sample barcodes and UMIs, were generated by 5'RACE using constant-segment primers. MiXCR, applied by TCRdb to the 5' RACE reads, yields one record per CDR3 protein. The sample holds about half a million distinct CDR3 sequences, 18% seen once. This CDR3 is 15 amino acids long. V lost 4 bases to trimming and J lost 5 bases, with 19 bases between them. The germline gives CDR1 SGDLS, CDR2 YYNGEE. The chain recombines TRBV9 with TRBJ2-7, with D possibly TRBD2 on 7 matching bases. Material: PBMCs or a T cell subset sorted from them (not recorded which). The sequence was obtained from an adult woman who had mild COVID-19 (a few samples of this study predate the infection). Cell type and time point are not known. Here the CDR3 DNA reads TGTGCCAGCAGCCCAGACGGGGGGCGCCTCAACGAGCAGTACTTC. It yields the protein CASSPDGGRLNEQYF.